The T cell receptor (beta chain) under discussion was sequenced for a study of a mutant IDH1 vaccine in newly diagnosed glioma. In the case of this clone: Its antigen is not known.

Time point of the sample: week 5, during vaccination. The content of each vaccine dose was 300 ug of mutant IDH1 20-mer peptide, and topical imiquimod accompanied it. The protocol was immunoSEQ multiplex PCR, while the TCRdb copy is restricted to in-frame clones and leaves out a portion. The table has about 38,000 clones, 70% to 80% seen once. Sequences were derived from PBMCs, sampled from a glioma patient whose treatment included an IDH1 peptide vaccine. The source is a man aged 40-50 years with glioma.

The CDR3 DNA reads TGCGCCAGCAGCCAAGCCGTAACCGGGACTAGCGGGGGGTATGAGCAGTTCTTC. Amino acid sequence: CASSQAVTGTSGGYEQFF. The chain carries TRBV4-1 and TRBJ2-1, with 15 bases fitting TRBD2. The CDR3 spans 18 residues. Losses at the gene ends were 1 base for V and 8 bases for J; bases not matched to a gene: 9. Germline V CDR1 and CDR2: MGHRA, YSYEKL.